These T cell receptor beta chains were read from a single sample in a study of cytomegalovirus exposure and HLA in healthy donors. TCRdb keeps only in-frame clones here, not all; method: immunoSEQ multiplex PCR. The sample spans nearly 200,000 clones; the ten largest clones claim almost 0.75%. Sequencing used PBMCs. Receptors originate from a boy younger than 18 in good health and CMV-seronegative. The CDR3 runs from the conserved cysteine through the conserved F or W. The D gene is left open where the match is weak.

TRBD1 | TRBJ2-1 | TRBV27 | CASSSSTGVHGEQFF | TGTGCCAGCAGCTCGTCGACAGGGGTCCATGGTGAGCAGTTCTTC
NA | TRBJ1-2 | TRBV27 | CASETNYGYTF | TGTGCCAGCGAGACTAACTATGGCTACACCTTC
TRBD1 | TRBJ2-7 | TRBV5-1 | CASSFTGDEQYF | TGCGCCAGCAGCTTTACAGGGGACGAGCAGTACTTC
NA | TRBJ2-1 | TRBV27 | CASSFGAGGLDEQFF | NA
TRBD1 | TRBJ1-4 | TRBV19 | CATEDRAEKLFF | TGTGCCACCGAGGACAGGGCGGAAAAACTGTTTTTT
NA | TRBJ1-1 | TRBV7-2 | CASSPPFPSNTEAFF | TGTGCCAGCAGCCCGCCATTTCCTAGTAACACTGAAGCTTTCTTT
NA | TRBJ2-5 | TRBV7-2 | CASSSRTGGAQYF | TGTGCCAGCAGCTCTAGGACAGGAGGGGCCCAGTACTTC
TRBD1 | TRBJ1-6 | TRBV4-1 | CANSQDPMRTGGFYNSPLHF | TGCGCCAACAGCCAAGATCCTATGCGGACAGGGGGATTCTATAATTCACCCCTCCACTTT
NA | TRBJ1-1 | TRBV7-2 | CASSLEASPQGSEAFF | TGTGCCAGCAGCTTAGAGGCCTCCCCACAGGGCTCGGAAGCTTTCTTT
NA | TRBJ2-2 | TRBV6-5 | CATRGRNTGELFF | TGTGCCACCAGAGGGAGGAACACCGGGGAGCTGTTTTTT
TRBD1 | TRBJ2-7 | TRBV11-2 | CASSSGQGTLTYEQYF | TGTGCCAGCAGCTCAGGACAGGGTACTCTCACCTACGAGCAGTACTTC
NA | TRBJ2-3 | TRBV7-4 | CASSLGREQDTQYF | TGTGCCAGCAGCTTGGGACGGGAGCAGGATACGCAGTATTTT
NA | TRBJ1-1 | TRBV5-4 | CASSLDSGRHTEAFF | TGTGCCAGCAGCTTGGATAGTGGGCGCCACACTGAAGCTTTCTTT
NA | TRBJ2-1 | TRBV13 | CASSTGSYNEQFF | TGTGCCAGCAGTACCGGGTCCTACAATGAGCAGTTCTTC
NA | TRBJ2-7 | TRBV7-9 | CASSLGGQGHLSYEQYF | TGTGCCAGCAGCTTAGGCGGCCAGGGACACCTCTCCTACGAGCAGTACTTC
NA | TRBJ2-7 | TRBV6-6 | CASSYSTEYEQYF | TGTGCCAGCAGTTACTCGACAGAATACGAGCAGTACTTC
NA | TRBJ2-7 | TRBV7-2 | CASSLGEGVSYEQYF | TGTGCCAGCAGCTTAGGGGAGGGGGTTAGCTACGAGCAGTACTTC
TRBD2 | TRBJ2-1 | TRBV19 | CASSMGSGGFTYNEQFF | TGTGCCAGTAGTATGGGTAGCGGGGGTTTCACCTACAATGAGCAGTTCTTC
TRBD1 | TRBJ2-3 | TRBV18 | CASSSQGTGTDTQYF | TGTGCCAGCTCATCACAGGGGACAGGGACAGATACGCAGTATTTT
NA | TRBJ1-2 | TRBV19 | CASSTASAGTIGYTF | TGTGCCAGCAGTACCGCCTCCGCGGGTACCATCGGCTACACCTTC
TRBD1 | TRBJ1-1 | TRBV14 | CASSQLGTGEAFF | TGTGCCAGCAGCCAACTCGGGACAGGAGAAGCTTTCTTT
TRBD1 | TRBJ2-5 | TRBV29-1 | CSVQGVWETQYF | TGCAGCGTTCAGGGGGTGTGGGAGACCCAGTACTTC
TRBD2 | TRBJ2-4 | TRBV5-1 | CASSLTSATKNIQYF | TGCGCCAGCAGTTTGACTAGCGCAACCAAAAACATTCAGTACTTC
TRBD1 | TRBJ2-3 | TRBV5-1 | CASYPDRGRGRDTQYF | TGCGCCAGCTACCCTGACAGGGGGCGGGGTAGAGATACGCAGTATTTT
TRBD1 | TRBJ2-1 | TRBV6-5 | CASSSGQGEYNEQFF | TGTGCCAGCAGCTCGGGACAGGGGGAGTACAATGAGCAGTTCTTC
TRBD2 | TRBJ2-5 | TRBV5-4 | CASSSDTQREQYF | TGTGCCAGCAGCTCGGATACCCAGCGGGAGCAGTACTTC
NA | TRBJ1-6 | TRBV7-3 | CASSLGGFNSPLHF | TGTGCCAGCAGTCTGGGAGGATTCAATTCACCCCTCCACTTT
TRBD1 | TRBJ2-1 | TRBV28 | CASSLSGTGAPLDQFF | TGTGCCAGCAGTTTATCGGGGACAGGGGCCCCCCTTGATCAGTTCTTC
TRBD1 | TRBJ2-1 | TRBV14 | CASSHGSRDRGHEQFF | TGTGCCAGCAGCCACGGGAGCAGGGACAGGGGACATGAGCAGTTCTTC
TRBD1 | TRBJ1-1 | TRBV5-1 | CASSLGDRAAFF | TGCGCCAGCAGCCTGGGGGACAGGGCAGCTTTCTTT
TRBD1 | TRBJ1-2 | TRBV18 | CASSYGQGNYGYTF | TGTGCCAGCTCATATGGACAGGGGAACTATGGCTACACCTTC
TRBD1 | TRBJ1-2 | TRBV19 | CASSTWDSTNYGYTF | TGTGCCAGTAGTACCTGGGACAGCACTAACTATGGCTACACCTTC
TRBD2 | TRBJ2-1 | TRBV9 | CASSVGLAGGLYNNEQFF | TGTGCCAGCAGCGTGGGGCTAGCGGGGGGCCTATATAACAATGAGCAGTTCTTC
NA | TRBJ2-7 | TRBV9 | CASSVESSYEQYF | TGTGCCAGCAGCGTAGAGAGCTCCTACGAGCAGTACTTC
TRBD1 | TRBJ1-5 | TRBV19 | CATSDGQGLSNQPQHF | TGTGCCACCTCCGACGGACAGGGTCTTAGCAATCAGCCCCAGCATTTT
TRBD1 | TRBJ2-5 | TRBV19 | CASSTPTGEIQETQYF | TGTGCCAGTAGTACCCCGACAGGGGAGATCCAAGAGACCCAGTACTTC
TRBD1 | TRBJ1-2 | TRBV7-9 | CASSSTGVQSPFNYGYTF | TGTGCCAGCAGCTCGACAGGGGTTCAATCACCCTTTAACTATGGCTACACCTTC
NA | TRBJ1-4 | TRBV14 | CASSQVSGAGAPGKLFF | TGTGCCAGCAGCCAAGTATCAGGGGCAGGGGCTCCTGGAAAACTGTTTTTT
TRBD2 | TRBJ2-1 | TRBV19 | CASSPSGGAHEQFF | TGTGCCAGTAGCCCTAGCGGGGGGGCTCATGAGCAGTTCTTC
TRBD2 | TRBJ2-1 | TRBV2 | CASSILAGITGNEQFF | TGTGCCAGCAGTATACTAGCGGGAATAACCGGAAATGAGCAGTTCTTC
TRBD1 | TRBJ2-3 | TRBV2 | CASSPGQGFDTQYF | TGTGCCAGCAGTCCGGGACAGGGGTTTGATACGCAGTATTTT
NA | TRBJ1-2 | TRBV28 | CASSLGQLHGYTF | TGTGCCAGCAGTTTAGGGCAGCTACATGGCTACACCTTC
NA | TRBJ2-3 | TRBV5-5 | CASSLALSDTQYF | TGTGCCAGCAGCTTGGCATTGTCAGATACGCAGTATTTT
NA | TRBJ1-5 | TRBV2 | CASSPDSSNQPQHF | TGTGCCAGCAGTCCGGACAGTAGCAATCAGCCCCAGCATTTT
TRBD2 | TRBJ2-1 | TRBV7-3 | CASSLIASGVNEQFF | TGTGCCAGCAGCTTAATAGCTAGCGGGGTAAATGAGCAGTTCTTC